This TCR beta chain stems from a study of cytomegalovirus exposure and HLA in healthy donors. Whole-study findings and limits: Reports indicated that the classifier achieved high specificity and sensitivity in diagnosing cytomegalovirus status.

In nominal health when sampled, donors likely had unrecorded immune exposures nonetheless. In the PCR, 60 Vbeta and 13 Jbeta primers were used. The data were produced by immunoSEQ multiplex PCR, yet TCRdb's version contains in-frame clones alone and is incomplete. Its clone listing holds approximately 120,000 clones. V was shortened by 0 bases and J by 8 bases, with 9 bases between the two germline ends. Germline lookup yields CDR1 SGDLS and CDR2 YYNGEE. The CDR3 contains 14 residues. About this clone itself: Its target is not known.

This chain joins TRBV9 and TRBJ1-6; no clear D. The receptor's source is a man younger than 35 in good health and CMV-seronegative. Sequencing input: PBMCs. CDR3 nucleotides: TGTGCCAGCAGCGTAGGGAGGTTCGATTCACCCCTCCACTTT. Translation gives CASSVGRFDSPLHF.